Below, 26 T cell receptor beta chains from the same sample are listed, as sequenced in a study of CD8 T cells in Susac syndrome. RNA totalling roughly 0.45 to 1 ug underwent reverse transcription with random hexamers. Using its own MiXCR run on the immunoSEQ multiplex PCR reads, TCRdb lists one record per CDR3 protein. The sample carries some 100,000 distinct CDR3 sequences, 85% to 95% recorded once. Sequenced material: CD4+ T cells from PBMCs. The receptors shown here come from a human donor with multiple sclerosis.

V is TRBV6-1 and J is TRBJ2-6; D gene uncertain. Looked up from germline, CDR1 is MNHNS and CDR2 is SASEGT. Trimming took 2 bases from V and 6 from J, leaving 23 bases between them. CDR3 size: 19 residues. The CDR3 DNA follows: TGTGCCAGCAGTGAACCGTATCGAGGTGGGGTAAATGCGGCCAACGTCCTGACTTTC. Protein product: CASSEPYRGGVNAANVLTF.

In DNA, the CDR3 is TGCAGCGTTCCCGGGGCTTCGAACACCGGGGAGCTGTTTTTT. It yields the protein CSVPGASNTGELFF. The chain combines TRBV29-1 with TRBJ2-2; the D gene could be TRBD1 or TRBD2 (5 bases each). V was cut by 5 bases and J by 0 bases, with 10 bases left in between. The V gene's germline CDR1 is SQVTM and CDR2 ANQGSEA. The CDR3 extends over 14 amino acids.

The rearrangement joins TRBV7-9 to TRBJ1-1, with a tentative D call TRBD1 (5 bases). This CDR3 region has 16 residues. Trimming removed 5 bases at V and 4 bases at J, with 20 bases between. Germline assignment: CDR1 SEHNR and CDR2 FQNEAQ (reference sequence). The CDR3 DNA reads TGTGCCAGCAGCCGTCTGGGGGTCGGTGGAGGCACTGAAGCTTTCTTT. Its protein product is CASSRLGVGGGTEAFF.

This clonotype was counted a few times. This rearrangement joins TRBV5-6 to TRBJ1-6, with 9 nucleotides matching TRBD1. Trimming removed 3 bases from V and 8 bases from J; junction bases left unmatched: 9. Per germline, CDR1 SGHDT and CDR2 YYEEEE. The CDR3 covers 16 residues. CDR3 sequence (DNA): TGTGCCAGCAGCTATCCTCCGGGACAGGGATATTCACCCCTCCACTTT. Protein sequence: CASSYPPGQGYSPLHF.

V is TRBV30 and J is TRBJ1-2; D gene ambiguous. The CDR3 runs to 13 residues. Trimming pared 0 bases from V and 1 base from J, leaving 6 bases between. The germline V gene encodes CDR1 GTSNPN and CDR2 SVGIG (reference sequence). CDR3 DNA: TGTGCCTGGAGTGTAACGGATAACTATGGCTACACCTTC. This encodes CAWSVTDNYGYTF.

The chain carries TRBV29-1 and TRBJ1-1; the D is unclear. From germline, CDR1 is SQVTM and CDR2 ANQGSEA. This CDR3 has 11 residues. The V gene lost 4 bases and the J gene lost 6 bases, with 9 bases spanning the gap. CDR3 DNA: TGCAGCGTTGTTAGTGCGGCTGAAGCTTTCTTT. Amino acids: CSVVSAAEAFF.

V usage is TRBV18 and J usage is TRBJ2-7; 9 bases are a match to TRBD1. V shed 6 bases, J shed 1 base, and the junction held 10 bases outside the gene matches. This CDR3 contains 16 residues. Germline values: CDR1 KGHSH, CDR2 LQKENI. This chain's CDR3 is CASSLRTGVGSYEQYF. CDR3 DNA sequence: TGTGCCAGCTCTCTTAGGACAGGGGTTGGTTCCTACGAGCAGTACTTC.

The J gene is TRBJ1-6, the V gene TRBV20-1; the D gene is possibly TRBD1 (5 bases). The germline V and J ends were trimmed by 1 base and 1 base, with 8 bases remaining between them. The germline V gene has CDR1 DFQATT and CDR2 SNEGSKA (reference sequence). The CDR3 is 15 residues long. DNA of the CDR3: TGCAGTGCTAGAGCCAGGGAGTCCTATAATTCACCCCTCCACTTT. This translates into CSARARESYNSPLHF.

The V gene is TRBV10-3, the J gene TRBJ1-2; D is ambiguous. Germline CDR1 reads ENHRY; CDR2 reads SYGVKD. The CDR3 extends over 15 amino acids. The V and J ends lost 7 bases and 0 bases respectively, with 15 bases between them. CDR3 region: CAIKSGATPNYGYTF. As DNA, the CDR3 is TGTGCCATCAAGTCAGGCGCGACACCTAACTATGGCTACACCTTC.

V and J are TRBV12-3 or TRBV12-4 and TRBJ2-6, with a weak D call TRBD2 (5 bases). The CDR3 consists of 16 residues. Trimming stripped 8 bases from V and 0 bases from J, with 14 bases between. The CDR3 nucleotides are TGTGCCAGCGGACTTAGACCTAACTCTGGGGCCAACGTCCTGACTTTC. As protein: CASGLRPNSGANVLTF.

This sequence joins TRBV7-9 and TRBJ2-1; D perhaps matches TRBD1 (8 bases). Looked up from germline, CDR1 is SEHNR and CDR2 is FQNEAQ (reference sequence). Trimming pared 3 bases from V and 1 base from J, leaving 19 bases between. The CDR3 totals 18 residues. The CDR3 sequence: CASSFGQGGGSSYNEQFF. For the CDR3, the DNA is TGTGCCAGCAGCTTCGGACAGGGCGGGGGTTCGTCCTACAATGAGCAGTTCTTC.

The gene calls are TRBV3-1 and TRBJ2-3; the match to TRBD1 covers 7 bases. CDR3 length equals 16 residues. V was pared by 4 bases and J by 6 bases, with 13 bases of the junction left unmatched. Germline-derived CDR1 and CDR2 are LGHDT and YNNKEL (reference sequence). The chain's CDR3 is CASSPRGSIGADTQYF. The CDR3 region has the DNA TGTGCCAGCAGCCCCAGGGGGAGCATCGGAGCGGATACGCAGTATTTT.

This chain connects TRBV6-5 to TRBJ1-2; 8 bases match TRBD1. CDR1 is MNHEY and CDR2 is SVGAGI in the germline V gene. The CDR3 length is 12 residues. The V and J ends lost 7 bases and 7 bases, in that order; junction bases with no gene match: 5. CDR3 nucleotides: TGTGCCAGCACTGGACAGGGTTTTGGCTACACCTTC. Translation: CASTGQGFGYTF.

This clonotype was seen just once. The rearrangement joins TRBV12-3 or TRBV12-4 to TRBJ2-7, with a possible D match to TRBD1 (5 bases). With 6 bases removed from V and 1 base from J, the gap between germline ends came to 13 bases. The length of the CDR3 is 14 residues. The CDR3 reads CASRASAGSYEQYF. CDR3 DNA: TGTGCCAGCAGGGCGTCGGCAGGGTCCTACGAGCAGTACTTC.

DNA for the CDR3: TGTGCCAGTAGTATAGTCTTACAGGGGATCTATGGCTACACCTTC. Encoded protein: CASSIVLQGIYGYTF. The gene calls are TRBV19 and TRBJ1-2; 7 bases are shared with TRBD1. Germline values: CDR1 LNHDA, CDR2 SQIVND (reference sequence). This CDR3 region has 15 residues. After removal of 1 base from V and 4 bases from J, the junction contained 6 bases not matched to a gene.

This chain connects TRBV5-1 to TRBJ2-2; D could derive from TRBD1 or TRBD2 (6 bases each). The CDR3 sequence is 15 residues long. Trimming removed 4 bases from V and 3 bases from J, with 13 bases in between. The germline V gene has CDR1 SGHRS and CDR2 YFSETQ. The chain's CDR3 is CASSPWGADTGELFF. DNA for the CDR3: TGCGCCAGCAGCCCCTGGGGGGCGGACACCGGGGAGCTGTTTTTT.

This rearrangement joins TRBV18 to TRBJ2-7; 8 bases match TRBD1. This CDR3 contains 15 residues. Germline values: CDR1 KGHSH, CDR2 LQKENI. V trimming: 3 bases; J trimming: 3 bases; junction bases outside the gene matches: 7. The CDR3 DNA sequence: TGTGCCAGCTCACCCCAAAGGACAGGGAACTACGAGCAGTACTTC. It codes for CASSPQRTGNYEQYF.

The chain couples TRBV15 to TRBJ1-1, with 9 bases aligning to TRBD1. Trimming removed 0 bases from V and 10 bases from J; junction bases left unmatched: 12. The CDR3 spans 16 residues. Germline CDR1 reads LNHNV; CDR2 reads YYDKDF (reference sequence). The CDR3 is CATSREGRTGEIGAFF. The DNA for the CDR3 is TGTGCCACCAGCAGAGAAGGGAGGACAGGGGAGATTGGAGCTTTCTTT. The full variable domain, in which reference TRBV15 and TRBJ1-1 provide the parts outside the CDR3, is DAMVIQNPRYQVTQFGKPVTLSCSQTLNHNVMYWYQQKSSQAPKLLFHYYDKDFNNEADTPDNFQSRRPNTSFCFLDIRSPGLGDTAMYLCATSREGRTGEIGAFFGQGTRLTVV.

The rearrangement joins TRBV2 to TRBJ1-6, with 9 bases that match TRBD1. The CDR3 runs to 14 residues. CDR1 and CDR2 from the germline V gene are SNHLY and FYNNEI. The ends lost 6 bases at V and 7 bases at J; junction bases unmatched: 4. CDR3 DNA sequence: TGTGCCAGCAGACGACAGGGGGGAAATTCACCCCTCCACTTT. Translation: CASRRQGGNSPLHF. The whole variable domain, remainder taken from reference TRBV2 and TRBJ1-6, is EPEVTQTPSHQVTQMGQEVILRCVPISNHLYFYWYRQILGQKVEFLVSFYNNEISEKSEIFDDQFSVERPDGSNFTLKIRSTKLEDSAMYFCASRRQGGNSPLHFGNGTRLTVT.

This clonotype has only one observation. This CDR3 reads CSAHPTVSTKNIQYF. The CDR3 DNA is TGCAGTGCTCATCCGACAGTTTCTACCAAAAACATTCAGTACTTC. The chain recombines TRBV20-1 with TRBJ2-4; perhaps TRBD1 as D (5 bases). CDR3 length equals 15 residues. With 5 bases removed from V and 2 bases from J, the gap between germline ends came to 16 bases. CDR1 DFQATT and CDR2 SNEGSKA come from the germline V gene (reference sequence).

The J gene is TRBJ1-2, the V gene TRBV18, with D possibly being TRBD1 (6 bases). Germline CDR1 and CDR2: KGHSH and LQKENI. The CDR3 covers 16 residues. V was clipped by 1 base and J by 2 bases, with 14 bases between them. CDR3 sequence (DNA): TGTGCCAGCTCACCACGGATTCAGGGGATCAACTATGGCTACACCTTC. It specifies CASSPRIQGINYGYTF.

V gene TRBV5-1 combines with J gene TRBJ1-1, with D possibly being TRBD1 (6 bases). CDR3 length: 13 residues. Germline V gene sequence: CDR1 SGHRS, CDR2 YFSETQ. The ends were cut back, 5 bases at V and 4 bases at J, with 12 bases in the middle. CDR3 residues: CASRDPGATEAFF. CDR3 nucleotide sequence: TGCGCCAGCAGGGATCCAGGGGCCACTGAAGCTTTCTTT.

V is TRBV30 and J is TRBJ1-3; maybe TRBD1 (5 bases). Germline CDR1 and CDR2: GTSNPN and SVGIG (reference sequence). The CDR3 contains 15 residues. Trimming left V 5 bases short and J 0 bases short, with 14 bases between. The CDR3, as DNA: TGTGCCTGGTCCTCCGGGGGTTTCTCTGGAAACACCATATATTTT. Encoded protein: CAWSSGGFSGNTIYF.

This clonotype was found once. This sequence joins TRBV18 and TRBJ1-2, with D perhaps TRBD1 (5 bases). CDR1 KGHSH and CDR2 LQKENI come from the germline V gene. CDR3 length: 16 amino acids. V was pared by 3 bases and J by 0 bases, with 14 bases between. CDR3 bases: TGTGCCAGCTCACCCGGCATGGGGGACTCTAACTATGGCTACACCTTC. Protein product: CASSPGMGDSNYGYTF.

V usage is TRBV19 and J usage is TRBJ2-7, with D perhaps TRBD1 (6 bases). The CDR3 consists of 15 residues. V was pared by 1 base and J by 1 base, with 11 bases between. CDR1 and CDR2 from the germline V gene are LNHDA and SQIVND (reference sequence). In DNA, the CDR3 is TGTGCCAGTAGTATAGGGGGACAACCTTCCTACGAGCAGTACTTC. It yields the protein CASSIGGQPSYEQYF. Variable domain in full (rest from reference TRBV19 and TRBJ2-7): DGGITQSPKYLFRKEGQNVTLSCEQNLNHDAMYWYRQDPGQGLRLIYYSQIVNDFQKGDIAEGYSVSREKKESFPLTVTSAQKNPTAFYLCASSIGGQPSYEQYFGPGTRLTVT.

The genes are TRBV3-1 and TRBJ2-7, with D possibly being TRBD1 (6 bases). Trimming stripped 1 base from V and 2 bases from J, with 12 bases between. CDR3 length equals 15 residues. Germline-derived CDR1 and CDR2 are LGHDT and YNNKEL (reference sequence). This chain's CDR3 is CASSQGGTNTYEQYF. The DNA of the CDR3 is TGTGCCAGCAGCCAAGGAGGGACAAATACCTACGAGCAGTACTTC.